This TCR beta chain is drawn from a study of post-analysis software for immune sequencing data. Study-level background: In terms of disease course, relapsing-remitting, secondary progressive and progressive-relapsing multiple sclerosis were included. Study-level results: F-measure co-clustering was strong for batch-matched samples. Those with multiple sclerosis, the patient group, showed significantly lower normalized Chao1 diversity than controls. Patients showed TRBV5-6, TRBV5-1 and TRBV20-1 among a few TRBV segments more frequent than in controls.

Libraries were made from TCR beta cDNA, and they carried unique molecular identifiers. T cells numbering about 0.9 to 11 million yielded cDNA molecules that totaled about 500,000. TCRdb fed the PCR reads into MiXCR, producing one record per CDR3 protein. The sample lists hundreds of thousands of distinct CDR3 sequences, around 64% occurring once. A word on this clonotype: The antigen is unknown.

The CDR3 contains 14 residues. Trimming removed 0 bases at V and 0 bases at J, with 8 bases between. Per the germline V gene, CDR1 is DFQATT and CDR2 is SNEGSKA (reference sequence). Source material: blood. The receptor comes from a girl aged 2-15 years with multiple sclerosis. The rearrangement links TRBV20-1 to TRBJ1-2, with no clear D. DNA of the CDR3: TGCAGTGCTAGAGATCTCACGGCTAACTATGGCTACACCTTC. Amino acids: CSARDLTANYGYTF.